Listed here are 26 T cell receptor beta chains from one sample, sequenced in a study of T-cell memory formation after mild COVID-19. TCRdb called the 5' RACE reads again in MiXCR, with one record for every CDR3 protein. The sample comprises 250,000 to 300,000 distinct CDR3 sequences, 18% of which are singletons, and 23% rests with the top ten. What was sequenced was PBMCs or a T cell subset sorted from them (not recorded which). The receptors stem from a young man who had mild COVID-19 (a few samples of this study predate the infection). Cell type and time point are not known.

V usage is TRBV29-1 and J usage is TRBJ2-3; D remains unclear. The CDR3 runs 13 residues. Trimming took 6 bases from V and 1 from J, leaving 11 bases between them. Germline-derived CDR1 and CDR2 are SQVTM and ANQGSEA. The CDR3 DNA reads as TGCAGCGTAATTCCGAGCGGCACAGATACGCAGTATTTT. It codes for CSVIPSGTDTQYF.

This clonotype was counted ten times or more. The J gene is TRBJ1-1, the V gene TRBV4-1, with 7 bases fitting TRBD1. There are 20 residues in the CDR3. Trimming at V came to 4 bases and at J to 0 bases, leaving 20 bases not matched to a gene. CDR1 and CDR2 (germline): MGHRA, YSYEKL. DNA of the CDR3: TGCGCCAGCAGCCCACGGCAGGGGGTACGTACCACGGAAATGAACACTGAAGCTTTCTTT. It yields the protein CASSPRQGVRTTEMNTEAFF.

The chain carries TRBV5-6 and TRBJ2-5, with 7 bases that match TRBD1. Trimming at V came to 4 bases and at J to 5 bases, leaving 14 bases not matched to a gene. This CDR3 contains 16 residues. CDR1 and CDR2 (germline): SGHDT, YYEEEE. The CDR3 loop reads CASSGIGGLRRETQYF. CDR3 in DNA: TGTGCCAGCAGCGGGATAGGGGGCCTCCGCCGGGAGACCCAGTACTTC.

The chain recombines TRBV28 with TRBJ1-2; D is possibly TRBD1 (5 bases). V was shortened by 4 bases and J by 6 bases, with 15 bases between the two germline ends. The CDR3 loop spans 14 amino acids. From germline, CDR1 is MDHEN and CDR2 SYDVKM. The CDR3, as DNA: TGTGCCAGCAGTTCCGCGGGGCTGGGGGATGGCTACACCTTC. It translates to CASSSAGLGDGYTF.

The chain links TRBV12-3 or TRBV12-4 to TRBJ2-5; tentative D call: TRBD1 (5 bases). CDR3 length: 16 residues. Trimming stripped 5 bases from V and 3 bases from J, with 19 bases between. The CDR3 DNA is TGTGCCAGCAGTCCCGGCAAAGCGACAGCTGAAGAGACCCAGTACTTC. Translated: CASSPGKATAEETQYF.

The chain combines TRBV7-2 with TRBJ2-7, with 12 positions matching TRBD2. Germline CDR1 SGHTA, CDR2 FQGNSA. V trimming: 4 bases; J trimming: 5 bases; junction bases outside the gene matches: 6. CDR3 length: 15 residues. This CDR3 is CASSSLTSGGHEQYF. Written as DNA, the CDR3 is TGTGCCAGCAGCTCCCTGACTAGCGGGGGCCACGAGCAGTACTTC.

This clonotype was seen once. This chain links TRBV5-1 with TRBJ2-1; D tentatively reads TRBD1 or TRBD2 (6 bases each). Germline-derived CDR1 and CDR2 are SGHRS and YFSETQ. The length of the CDR3 is 14 residues. V gave up 5 bases and J gave up 8 bases, with 17 bases separating them. CDR3 in DNA: TGCGCCAGCAGGACGGGGGCCCTCCGGGATGAGCAGTTCTTC. Translated: CASRTGALRDEQFF. Looking up the rest from reference TRBV5-1 and TRBJ2-1 gives the full variable domain: KAGVTQTPRYLIKTRGQQVTLSCSPISGHRSVSWYQQTPGQGLQFLFEYFSETQRNKGNFPGRFSGRQFSNSRSEMNVSTLELGDSALYLCASRTGALRDEQFFGPGTRLTVL.

This clonotype turned up a few times. The chain uses TRBV7-9 and TRBJ2-6, with D perhaps assigned TRBD1 or TRBD2 (5 bases each). Germline CDR1 SEHNR, CDR2 FQNEAQ (reference sequence). Trimming took 6 bases from V and 2 from J, leaving 11 bases between them. This CDR3 spans 15 amino acids. As DNA, the CDR3 is TGTGCCAGCAGTGTCTCGGGGCCTGGGGCCAACGTCCTGACTTTC. It yields the protein CASSVSGPGANVLTF.

This clonotype was counted ten times or more. This chain links TRBV5-1 with TRBJ2-5; no firm D call. CDR1 and CDR2 from the germline V gene are SGHRS and YFSETQ. V lost 4 bases and J lost 5, with 9 bases in between. The length of the CDR3 is 12 residues. CDR3 sequence: CASSKTRETQYF. The CDR3 DNA reads TGCGCCAGCAGCAAGACCCGTGAGACCCAGTACTTC.

The rearrangement uses TRBV9 and TRBJ2-1; D not certain. The CDR3 runs to 16 residues. CDR1 is SGDLS and CDR2 is YYNGEE in the germline V gene. Between the trimmed V and J ends, which lost 0 bases and 6 bases, there was a span of 16 bases. The CDR3 is CASSVEPWLSGNEQFF. CDR3 DNA: TGTGCCAGCAGCGTAGAGCCGTGGCTGAGTGGCAATGAGCAGTTCTTC.

This clonotype showed up just a few times. The chain couples TRBV5-6 to TRBJ2-7; D unresolved. The V gene lost 5 bases and the J gene lost 0 bases, with 12 bases spanning the gap. Germline CDR1 reads SGHDT; CDR2 reads YYEEEE. This CDR3 spans 14 amino acids. The CDR3 loop is CASSPGPVSYEQYF. As DNA, the CDR3 is TGTGCCAGCAGTCCCGGACCGGTCTCCTACGAGCAGTACTTC.

This clonotype showed up just a few times. The rearrangement joins TRBV27 to TRBJ2-5; TRBD2 agrees at 12 bases. The CDR3 totals 14 residues. V lost 5 bases and J lost 4; bases outside the gene matches: 2. Germline V gene lookup returns CDR1 MNHEY and CDR2 SMNVEV (reference sequence). CDR3 sequence: CASSGLAGLETQYF. CDR3 nucleotide sequence: TGTGCCAGCAGTGGACTAGCGGGGTTAGAGACCCAGTACTTC.

The sample holds a few counts of this clonotype. The chain uses TRBV5-5 and TRBJ1-2, with unresolved D. Germline CDR1 is SGHKS and CDR2 is YYEKEE (reference sequence). V was trimmed by 4 bases and J by 4 bases, leaving 26 bases between them. The CDR3 is 18 residues long. The DNA of the CDR3 is TGTGCCAGCAGCGTGACGTCCTCCGGTGAGCCTTTTGGCTATGGCTACACCTTC. Translating it yields CASSVTSSGEPFGYGYTF.

This rearrangement joins TRBV4-2 to TRBJ1-6; 9 nucleotides agree with TRBD1. Germline trimming cut 2 bases from V and 6 bases from J; bases unmatched to any gene: 2. The CDR3 sequence is 15 residues long. Germline CDR1 and CDR2: LGHNA and YNFKEQ. The CDR3 sequence: CASSQSQGANSPLHF. The CDR3 region has the DNA TGTGCCAGCAGCCAATCACAGGGGGCTAATTCACCCCTCCACTTT.

This clonotype showed up just a few times. The V and J genes are TRBV5-1 and TRBJ2-2, with D unresolved. The CDR3 is 15 residues long. Germline V gene data show CDR1 as SGHRS and CDR2 as YFSETQ. V was cut by 0 bases and J by 5 bases, with 11 bases left in between. The CDR3 protein is CASSLGQLKTGELFF. The CDR3 DNA follows: TGCGCCAGCAGCTTGGGGCAGCTGAAAACCGGGGAGCTGTTTTTT.

The chain employs TRBV2 and TRBJ1-1; D not resolved. V lost 11 bases, J lost 7 bases, and 11 bases lay in between. Germline CDR1 reads SNHLY; CDR2 reads FYNNEI. The CDR3 loop spans 10 amino acids. The CDR3: CAAGSYEAFF. CDR3 sequence (DNA): TGTGCCGCCGGGTCATATGAAGCTTTCTTT.

This clonotype was observed many times. This rearrangement joins TRBV20-1 to TRBJ2-1; no firm D call. The germline CDR1 and CDR2 sequences are DFQATT and SNEGSKA (reference sequence). V lost 0 bases and J 1 base, leaving 10 bases between the germline ends. The CDR3 covers 15 residues. CDR3 bases: TGCAGTGCTAGAGAGGACCGGCTTTCCTACAATGAGCAGTTCTTC. It specifies CSAREDRLSYNEQFF.

This chain joins TRBV6-5 and TRBJ1-2; unclear D gene. Germline lookup yields CDR1 MNHEY and CDR2 SVGAGI. The CDR3 covers 14 residues. V lost 0 bases and J 4 bases, leaving 9 bases between the germline ends. The CDR3 loop reads CASSYSISGYGYTF. In DNA form, the CDR3 reads TGTGCCAGCAGTTACTCGATTTCGGGCTATGGCTACACCTTC.

This clonotype was found a few times. CDR3 DNA: TGTGCCAGCAGCTCGAGGACGCAGAACACTGAAGCTTTCTTT. Protein sequence: CASSSRTQNTEAFF. The chain recombines TRBV7-2 with TRBJ1-1; D is ambiguous. The V and J ends lost 4 bases and 1 base respectively, with 10 bases between them. Germline CDR1 is SGHTA and CDR2 is FQGNSA. This CDR3 comprises 14 residues.

At least ten counts were recorded for this clonotype. The rearrangement uses TRBV2 and TRBJ2-3, with D perhaps given as TRBD1 or TRBD2 (5 bases each). V was pared by 6 bases and J by 4 bases, with 11 bases between. Looked up from germline, CDR1 is SNHLY and CDR2 is FYNNEI. The CDR3 spans 13 residues. The CDR3 is CASRRPGPDTQYF. CDR3 DNA sequence: TGTGCCAGCAGACGGCCGGGGCCAGATACGCAGTATTTT.

Only a few counts were recorded for this clonotype. The chain recombines TRBV7-9 with TRBJ2-7; TRBD1 is a possible D gene (5 bases). Trimming left V 5 bases short and J 7 bases short, with 15 bases between. This CDR3 is built from 13 residues. Germline V CDR1 and CDR2: SEHNR, FQNEAQ (reference sequence). In DNA form, the CDR3 reads TGTGCCAGCAGCAATCCCCCAGGGATTGAGCAGTACTTC. It codes for CASSNPPGIEQYF.

This chain joins TRBV6-2 or TRBV6-3 and TRBJ2-1; D tentatively fits TRBD1 or TRBD2 (5 bases each). The germline gives CDR1 MNHEY, CDR2 SVGEGT. The V gene lost 2 bases and the J gene lost 6 bases, with 14 bases spanning the gap. The CDR3 has 15 amino acids. The CDR3: CASSYPGAEGNEQFF. In DNA form, the CDR3 reads TGTGCCAGCAGTTACCCCGGGGCCGAGGGCAATGAGCAGTTCTTC.

CDR3 region: CASRKGQLDNYGYTF. For the CDR3, the DNA is TGCGCCAGCAGAAAAGGACAGTTGGATAACTATGGCTACACCTTC. The V and J genes are TRBV5-1 and TRBJ1-2; possibly TRBD1 for D (6 bases). Trimming removed 5 bases at V and 1 base at J, with 15 bases between. This CDR3 contains 15 residues. Germline lookup yields CDR1 SGHRS and CDR2 YFSETQ.

This clonotype was seen many times. The CDR3 here is CASSPVFTDTQYF. The CDR3 coding sequence is TGTGCCAGCAGTCCAGTCTTCACAGATACGCAGTATTTT. V and J are TRBV27 and TRBJ2-3; D remains unclear. This CDR3 has 13 residues. Trimming pared 5 bases from V and 2 bases from J, leaving 8 bases between. Germline CDR1 and CDR2: MNHEY and SMNVEV (reference sequence).

This clonotype was recorded a few times. The chain is built from TRBV20-1 and TRBJ1-5; the match to TRBD1 covers 10 bases. V gave up 0 bases and J gave up 11 bases; unmatched junction bases: 7. The CDR3 is made up of 14 amino acids. Germline CDR1 and CDR2: DFQATT and SNEGSKA (reference sequence). The CDR3 DNA follows: TGCAGTGCTAGAGAGGGACAGGGGATGGTGGCCCAGCATTTT. Residues: CSAREGQGMVAQHF.

This clonotype has only a few counts. V gene TRBV20-1 combines with J gene TRBJ2-2; D is perhaps TRBD2 (6 bases). Germline V gives CDR1 DFQATT, CDR2 SNEGSKA (reference sequence). V was trimmed by 5 bases and J by 0 bases, leaving 10 bases between them. The CDR3 has 14 amino acids. The CDR3 DNA reads as TGCAGTGCTTCGGGGGACCCGAACACCGGGGAGCTGTTTTTT. Its translation: CSASGDPNTGELFF.